This is a list of T cell receptor beta chains from one sample in a study of molecular identifiers for immune sequencing clone quantification. TCRdb recomputed calls from the PCR reads with MiXCR, one row per CDR3 protein. The sample carries 97,000 or so distinct CDR3 sequences, 20% to 30% recorded once. Material for sequencing was naive CD8+ T cells from blood, with Jurkat cell RNA spiked in. The origin of the receptors is a human donor in good health. Some libraries in this study had Jurkat cell RNA spiked in. The CDR3 runs from the conserved cysteine through the conserved F or W. The D gene is left open where the match is weak. Clone size is given for some rows only: seen once, a few or many times, or a class if the clone is expanded.

abundance	d_gene	v_gene	j_gene	CDR3nt	CDR3aa
many	-	TRBV12-3/TRBV12-4	TRBJ2-6	TGTGCCAGCAGTTTAGTATCTGGGGCCAACGTCCTGACTTTC	CASSLVSGANVLTF
many	-	TRBV7-9	TRBJ2-7	TGTGCCAGCAGCCCGGACGGGAGCTCCTACGAGCAGTACTTC	CASSPDGSSYEQYF
-	TRBD2	TRBV27	TRBJ2-3	TGTGCCAGCAGTCAGATACCCGGGACTAGCGGGAGCCCCGCAGATACGCAGTATTTT	CASSQIPGTSGSPADTQYF
many	-	TRBV7-9	TRBJ2-5	TGTGCCAGCAGCTCGACAGGAGAAGAGACCCAGTACTTC	CASSSTGEETQYF
many	-	TRBV9	TRBJ2-5	TGTGCCAGCAGCCCCGCGGCGGAGTTGCTGGAGACCCAGTACTTC	CASSPAAELLETQYF
many	TRBD1	TRBV29-1	TRBJ1-3	TGCAGCATCCGATACAGGGGATTCAGAAACACCATATATTTT	CSIRYRGFRNTIYF
few	TRBD1	TRBV11-2	TRBJ2-7	TGTGCCAGCAGCTCCGGGGGTGGGACAGGGGGTTACGAGCAGTACTTC	CASSSGGGTGGYEQYF
-	-	TRBV4-3	TRBJ1-1	TGCGCCAGCAGCCAAGAACTCTTTGGGAACACTGAAGCTTTCTTT	CASSQELFGNTEAFF
few	TRBD1	TRBV5-4	TRBJ1-1	TGTGCCAGCAGCTTCAGGGGGCCCGGCGCCACTGAAGCTTTCTTT	CASSFRGPGATEAFF
-	-	TRBV27	TRBJ2-5	TGTGCCAGCAGTTTCCTCGCCCCGCACCAACAAGAGCCCCAGTACTTC	CASSFLAPHQQEPQYF
many	-	TRBV15	TRBJ2-3	TGTGCCACCAGCAGAGATTCTTCCAGGACAGATACGCAGTATTTT	CATSRDSSRTDTQYF
-	-	TRBV24-1	TRBJ2-1	TGTGCCATCAGTGCCCTAGCAGGACCGGTAGATGAGCAGTTCTTC	CAISALAGPVDEQFF
many	TRBD1	TRBV13	TRBJ2-3	TGTGCCAGCAGCTTAGTGCGGACAGGGCACACAGATACGCAGTATTTT	CASSLVRTGHTDTQYF
-	TRBD2	TRBV7-9	TRBJ2-3	TGTGCCAGCAGCGCAACTAGCGGGATTACAGATACGCAGTATTTT	CASSATSGITDTQYF
many	TRBD2	TRBV5-4	TRBJ2-3	TGTGCCAGCATGACTAGCGGGGGCTCCACAGATACGCAGTATTTT	CASMTSGGSTDTQYF
many	-	TRBV19	TRBJ1-1	TGTGCCAGTGGAGGCCCATTCTCGAACACTGAAGCTTTCTTT	CASGGPFSNTEAFF
many	-	TRBV5-5	TRBJ1-4	TGTGCCAGCAGTGGTGAACAGGGCCTTCAGTCCACAACTAATGAAAAACTGTTTTTT	CASSGEQGLQSTTNEKLFF
many	-	TRBV2	TRBJ1-1	TGTGCCAGCAGTGGTCCGTCACAGGGTCGGACTGAAGCTTTCTTT	CASSGPSQGRTEAFF
-	-	TRBV7-9	TRBJ1-6	TGTGCCAGCAGCCTATCCGACAGTCATAATTCACCCCTCCACTTT	CASSLSDSHNSPLHF
few	-	TRBV19	TRBJ2-1	TGTGCCAGTAGTGTAGCCGCTAGTACATACAATGAGCAGTTCTTC	CASSVAASTYNEQFF
many	-	TRBV5-8	TRBJ2-4	TGTGCCAGCAGCTTGGCCTTTTCGGAAAACATTCAGTACTTC	CASSLAFSENIQYF
many	TRBD2	TRBV4-3	TRBJ2-3	TGCGCCAGCAGCCACCGGCTAGCGGGAGGTACTAGCACAGATACGCAGTATTTT	CASSHRLAGGTSTDTQYF
many	TRBD2	TRBV20-1	TRBJ2-3	TGCAGTGCGCCAGGACTAGCGGGTACGGCAGATACGCAGTATTTT	CSAPGLAGTADTQYF
many	-	TRBV4-1	TRBJ1-4	TGCGCCAGCAGCCAAGACAGGGGCCTAAGTGAAAAACTGTTTTTT	CASSQDRGLSEKLFF
many	-	TRBV29-1	TRBJ2-3	TGCAGCACCCCCCTAGCCGGGGATACGCAGTATTTT	CSTPLAGDTQYF
-	-	TRBV2	TRBJ1-2	TGTGCCAGCAGTCCGGGTTTCTTACCCCCCTATGGCTACACCTTC	CASSPGFLPPYGYTF
once	-	TRBV28	TRBJ2-3	TGTGCCCGCCCCCCCCCCTTGGGAACTACCACAGATACGCAGTATTTT	CARPPPLGTTTDTQYF
many	-	TRBV7-9	TRBJ1-1	TGTGCCAGCAGCTTATCGCCGGAAGCTTTCTTT	CASSLSPEAFF
few	TRBD1	TRBV9	TRBJ2-1	TGTGCCAGCAGCGGGGACAGGGGTATTGATGAGCAGTTCTTC	CASSGDRGIDEQFF
few	TRBD1	TRBV19	TRBJ1-6	TGTGCCAGTAACCCGGGACAGGGTATGGGGCCCCTCCACTTT	CASNPGQGMGPLHF
few	TRBD1	TRBV4-1	TRBJ1-1	TGCGCCAGCAGCCTAGACAGGGCCGAAACTGAAGCTTTCTTT	CASSLDRAETEAFF
once	-	TRBV20-1	TRBJ2-1	TGCAGTGCCGGGGCTACCAGGAGCTCCTACAATGAGCAGTTCTTC	CSAGATRSSYNEQFF
-	TRBD2	TRBV28	TRBJ2-7	TGTGCCAGCAGTCCCAGGGGACTAGCGGGGGGATACGAGCAGTACTTC	CASSPRGLAGGYEQYF
medium-sized	TRBD2	TRBV4-3	TRBJ2-7	TGCGCCAGCAGCCAAGGACTAGCTGTATACGAGCAGTACTTC	CASSQGLAVYEQYF
few	TRBD2	TRBV7-9	TRBJ2-2	TGTGCCAGCAGCTTAGGTCGCCGGGAGGGCGTTGACACCGGGGAGCTGTTTTTT	CASSLGRREGVDTGELFF
-	-	TRBV23-1	TRBJ2-7	TGCGCCAGCAGCCCTAATGGACCATTTCGCTACGAGCAGTACTTC	CASSPNGPFRYEQYF
many	-	TRBV7-8	TRBJ1-1	TGTGCCAGCAGCCTGGGGACCGACGAAGCTTTCTTT	CASSLGTDEAFF
-	-	TRBV19	TRBJ2-1	TGTGCCAGTACTCCCTCGATCGACAATCGGAATGAGCAGTTCTTC	CASTPSIDNRNEQFF
many	-	TRBV7-9	TRBJ1-1	TGTGCCAGCAGCATCACAGGTGAAGCTTTCTTT	CASSITGEAFF
many	TRBD1	TRBV25-1	TRBJ2-5	TGTGCCAGCAGTGAATGGGGGACAGGGACCGAAGAGACCCAGTACTTC	CASSEWGTGTEETQYF
many	TRBD1	TRBV13	TRBJ1-1	TGTGCCAGCAGCCCGGGGACAGGGTCGCCTGAAGCTTTCTTT	CASSPGTGSPEAFF
-	TRBD2	TRBV20-1	TRBJ2-1	TGCAGTGCTAGAGGGACTAGCAATGAGCAGTTCTTC	CSARGTSNEQFF
many	-	TRBV4-1	TRBJ1-5	TGCGCCAGCAGCCAAGGGGTCACTTATACCCGGGAGCCCCAGCATTTT	CASSQGVTYTREPQHF
-	-	TRBV19	TRBJ2-4	TGTGCCAGTATTGACCAAAGAAACATTCAGTACTTC	CASIDQRNIQYF
few	TRBD2	TRBV5-6	TRBJ2-7	TGTGCCAGCAGCTTGGGGCGGGAGACCTACGAGCAGTACTTC	CASSLGRETYEQYF
many	TRBD1	TRBV27	TRBJ1-1	TGTGCCAGCAGTCGGCAGGGGGTATGGACTGAAGCTTTCTTT	CASSRQGVWTEAFF
-	TRBD1	TRBV7-9	TRBJ1-4	TGTGCCAGCAGCTTAAGCGGACAGGGCGGGAAAAAACTGTTTTTT	CASSLSGQGGKKLFF
-	-	TRBV6-2/TRBV6-3	TRBJ1-1	TGTGCCAGCAGTTACCCAACGGGAGGCCAACTGAACACTGAAGCTTTCTTT	CASSYPTGGQLNTEAFF